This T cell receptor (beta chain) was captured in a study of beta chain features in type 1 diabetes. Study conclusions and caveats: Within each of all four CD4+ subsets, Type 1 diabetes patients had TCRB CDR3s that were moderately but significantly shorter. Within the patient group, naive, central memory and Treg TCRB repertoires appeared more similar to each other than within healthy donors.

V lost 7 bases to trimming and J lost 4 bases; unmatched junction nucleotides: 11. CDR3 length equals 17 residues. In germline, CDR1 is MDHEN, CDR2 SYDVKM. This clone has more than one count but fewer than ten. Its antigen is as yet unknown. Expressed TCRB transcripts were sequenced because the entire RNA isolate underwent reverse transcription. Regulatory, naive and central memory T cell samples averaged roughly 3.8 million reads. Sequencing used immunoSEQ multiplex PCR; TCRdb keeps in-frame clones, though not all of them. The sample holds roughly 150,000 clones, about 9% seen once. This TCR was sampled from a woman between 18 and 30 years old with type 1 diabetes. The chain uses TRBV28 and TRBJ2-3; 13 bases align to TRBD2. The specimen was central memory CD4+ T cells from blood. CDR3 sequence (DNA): TGTGCCAGCACCCCTCCCCCGGGACTAGCGGGACCAGATACGCAGTATTTT. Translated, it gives CASTPPPGLAGPDTQYF.